This is a list of T cell receptor beta chains from one sample in a study of blood T cells in healthy people across ages. TCRdb re-derived calls from the 5' RACE reads in MiXCR, one entry per CDR3 protein. The repertoire includes about 570,000 distinct CDR3 sequences, roughly 29% of them detected once, and roughly 18% sits in the top ten. Sequences were obtained from blood. The origin of the receptors is an older woman in good health. CDR3s include the opening cysteine and the closing phenylalanine or tryptophan. The D gene is left open where the match is weak. Size is stated for part of the rows, as once, few or many counts, or as a class when the clone is expanded.

>few|TRBV5-8|TRBD2|TRBJ2-1
CASSLAVSGYNEQFF
TGTGCCAGCAGCTTGGCGGTTAGCGGGTACAATGAGCAGTTCTTC
>few|TRBV7-9|.|TRBJ2-5
CASSLDGSLAQETQYF
TGTGCCAGCAGCTTAGACGGCAGCCTAGCCCAAGAGACCCAGTACTTC
>.|TRBV20-1|.|TRBJ1-2
CSARDSGFGYTF
TGCAGTGCTAGAGACTCCGGATTCGGCTACACCTTC
>.|TRBV6-1|.|TRBJ1-5
CASGPLNQPQHF
TGTGCCAGCGGGCCACTTAATCAGCCCCAGCATTTT
>.|TRBV20-1|TRBD1|TRBJ1-5
CSARGSRQGADGEPQHF
TGCAGTGCTAGAGGGTCCCGACAGGGGGCTGACGGGGAGCCCCAGCATTTT
>.|TRBV19|.|TRBJ1-1
CASSMGGAQPEAFF
TGTGCCAGTAGTATGGGGGGGGCCCAGCCTGAAGCTTTCTTT
>.|TRBV18|.|TRBJ1-2
CASSPNRLEVYTF
TGTGCCAGCTCACCGAACCGCCTAGAAGTCTACACCTTC
>.|TRBV4-2|.|TRBJ2-3
CASSLTLGHAMESSTDTQYF
TGTGCCAGCAGCCTTACGTTGGGCCACGCGATGGAATCTAGCACAGATACGCAGTATTTT
>few|TRBV18|TRBD2|TRBJ2-7
CASSPRALAGSYEQYF
TGTGCCAGCTCACCACGGGCACTAGCGGGCTCCTACGAGCAGTACTTC
>.|TRBV12-3/TRBV12-4|TRBD1|TRBJ1-2
CVSSTGGAYGYTF
TGTGTCAGCAGTACAGGGGGGGCCTATGGCTACACCTTC
>.|TRBV10-3|.|TRBJ1-4
CAISEPSTGNEKLFF
TGTGCCATCAGTGAGCCTTCTACAGGGAATGAAAAACTGTTTTTT
>few|TRBV28|.|TRBJ2-5
CASSPRPGQLRETQYF
TGTGCCAGCAGTCCCCGTCCCGGACAGCTAAGAGAGACCCAGTACTTC
>.|TRBV19|TRBD2|TRBJ2-1
CASSIAGGYYNEQFF
TGTGCCAGTAGTATAGCGGGGGGATACTACAATGAGCAGTTCTTC
>.|TRBV29-1|.|TRBJ2-2
CSVEGPTNTGELFF
TGCAGCGTTGAAGGACCTACGAACACCGGGGAACTGTTTTTT
>few|TRBV25-1|TRBD2|TRBJ2-6
CASSEYSGGVSGANVLTF
TGTGCCAGCAGTGAATATAGCGGGGGCGTCTCTGGGGCCAACGTCCTGACTTTC
>few|TRBV6-5|TRBD2|TRBJ2-5
CASRNSGEETQYF
TGTGCCAGCAGGAATAGCGGGGAAGAGACCCAGTACTTC
>.|TRBV27|.|TRBJ1-2
CASSLSGTLGYGYTF
TGTGCCAGCAGTTTATCCGGCACCCTAGGCTATGGCTACACCTTC
>few|TRBV4-3|TRBD2|TRBJ2-1
CASSQDTAGGRGNEQFF
TGCGCCAGCAGCCAGGATACAGCGGGGGGGCGGGGAAATGAGCAGTTCTTC
>.|TRBV6-1|.|TRBJ1-4
CASSERGRGKLFF
TGTGCCAGCAGTGAACGGGGCAGGGGAAAACTGTTTTTT
>.|TRBV20-1|.|TRBJ1-1
CSARPQTRNTEAFF
TGCAGTGCTAGACCCCAGACGAGGAACACTGAAGCTTTCTTT
>.|TRBV6-5|.|TRBJ2-1
CASSYGVSYNEQFF
TGTGCCAGCAGTTACGGGGTCTCCTACAATGAGCAGTTCTTC
>few|TRBV7-2|.|TRBJ1-4
CASSPRPLEKLFF
TGTGCCAGCAGCCCACGACCGCTTGAAAAACTGTTTTTT
>few|TRBV30|.|TRBJ2-7
CAWSVSDRSYEQYF
TGTGCCTGGAGTGTTTCGGACAGATCCTACGAGCAGTACTTC
>.|TRBV2|TRBD1|TRBJ2-7
CASSGQVEQYF
TGTGCCAGCAGCGGACAGGTCGAGCAGTACTTC
>few|TRBV3-1|.|TRBJ1-3
CASSQPRQAGMGNTIYF
TGTGCCAGCAGCCAACCTAGACAGGCCGGCATGGGAAACACCATATATTTT
>.|TRBV7-2|TRBD2|TRBJ2-1
CASRTGLAGVEQFF
TGTGCCAGCAGGACGGGACTAGCGGGGGTTGAGCAGTTCTTC
>.|TRBV9|.|TRBJ1-3
CASSVGTAAGNTIYF
TGTGCCAGCAGCGTAGGAACAGCCGCGGGAAACACCATATATTTT
>few|TRBV5-1|.|TRBJ2-1
CASSASNEQFF
TGCGCCAGCAGCGCTTCCAATGAGCAGTTCTTC
>few|TRBV6-5|TRBD1|TRBJ2-5
CASSYGRQGKIFLETQYF
TGTGCCAGCAGTTACGGGCGACAGGGTAAAATTTTTTTGGAGACCCAGTACTTC
>few|TRBV6-6|.|TRBJ1-1
CASFSAETLTEAFF
TGTGCCAGCTTCTCCGCGGAGACCCTAACTGAAGCTTTCTTT
>few|TRBV29-1|.|TRBJ1-2
CSVGGSDGYTF
TGCAGCGTGGGGGGTTCCGATGGCTACACCTTC
>.|TRBV12-3/TRBV12-4|TRBD2|TRBJ2-3
CASNPSSGRAIDMQYF
TGTGCCAGCAATCCCTCTAGCGGGAGGGCGATAGATATGCAGTATTTT
>.|TRBV6-2/TRBV6-3|.|TRBJ2-5
CASSYLAQETQYF
TGTGCCAGCAGTTACCTAGCCCAAGAGACCCAGTACTTC
>.|TRBV18|.|TRBJ2-7
CASSPQGQGISYEQYF
TGTGCCAGCTCACCACAAGGGCAGGGGATTTCCTACGAGCAGTACTTC
>.|TRBV2|TRBD1|TRBJ2-7
CATQDRGNGAEQYF
TGTGCCACTCAGGACAGGGGGAATGGGGCCGAGCAGTACTTC
>.|TRBV5-4|TRBD1|TRBJ2-5
CASSQDRNQETQYF
TGTGCCAGCAGCCAGGACAGGAACCAAGAGACCCAGTACTTC